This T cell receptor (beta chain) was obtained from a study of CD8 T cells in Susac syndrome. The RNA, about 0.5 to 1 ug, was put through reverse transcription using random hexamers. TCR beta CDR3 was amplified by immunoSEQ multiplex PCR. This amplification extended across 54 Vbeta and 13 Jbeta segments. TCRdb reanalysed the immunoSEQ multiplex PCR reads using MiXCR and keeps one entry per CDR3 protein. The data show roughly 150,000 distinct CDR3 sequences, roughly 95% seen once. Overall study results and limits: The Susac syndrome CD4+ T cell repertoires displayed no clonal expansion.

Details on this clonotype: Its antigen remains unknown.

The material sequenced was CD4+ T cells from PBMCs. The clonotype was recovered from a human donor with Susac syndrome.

The CDR3 protein is CSCEGESTGELFF. The CDR3 coding sequence is TGCAGCTGCGAGGGAGAGTCCACCGGGGAGCTGTTTTTT. The genes are TRBV29-1 and TRBJ2-2; D might be TRBD2 (5 bases). V lost 8 bases and J 4 bases, leaving 14 bases between the germline ends. Germline CDR1 and CDR2: SQVTM and ANQGSEA. CDR3 length: 13 amino acids.